Included here is one TCR beta chain sequence, with context. What this receptor recognizes is not known. Per-nucleotide qualities are absent, and no much larger clonotype sits a single base away. This specimen comes from a study of T cell changes during pregnancy in multiple sclerosis (dated by TCRdb to the late 2010s). With regard to the full study: The study looked at changes in the T cell repertoire across pregnancy in women with multiple sclerosis.

Libraries were built with the immunoSEQ multiplex PCR assay. Imported from immuneACCESS, the table was reduced by TCRdb to in-frame sequences with V and J called. These copies leave out some clones; in studies compared against another copy, an unresolved V gene accounts for under half, and the cause of the remainder is not known. Recorded for this sample are approximately 130,000 clones; roughly 97% of them occurred a single time. The ten top clones hold more than 0.4% of the sample. The input for sequencing was peripheral blood, taken after pregnancy. The origin of this receptor is a female donor with multiple sclerosis, enrolled in a pregnancy study.

The DNA sequence is as follows: TGTGCCAGCAGCGCACCAGACAGGGGGAACACTGAAGCTTTCTTT. Its coded protein is CASSAPDRGNTEAFF. This receptor chain uses TRBV9 and TRBJ1-1, with TRBD1 identical over 8 junction bases. CDR1 and CDR2 were assigned from the germline V gene as SGDLS and YYNGEE. V is pruned by 3 bases and J by 1 base, leaving 5 bases of the junction without a gene match. Measured from the cysteine to the phenylalanine, the CDR3 is 15 residues long. Only the CDR3 portion is preserved as DNA: 45 bases, with reading frame beginning at the first base.